One and the same sample provided the 30 T cell receptor beta chains below, sequenced in a study of shared clonotypes between healthy human individuals. The method was immunoSEQ multiplex PCR; TCRdb's version includes in-frame clones alone and lacks a portion of them. The sample contains roughly 2.6 million clones, around 90% of which appear only once. Sequencing input: naive CD4+ T cells sorted from blood. The subset here: CD45RA+ positively selected. These receptors came from a man younger than 35 in good health.

This chain connects TRBV21-1 to TRBJ1-5. TRBV21-1 corresponds to a pseudogene. CDR3 length: 11 residues. The CDR3 loop reads CASSRGQPQHF. The CDR3, as DNA: TGTGCCAGCAGCAGGGGGCAGCCCCAGCATTTT.

The DNA of the CDR3 is TGTGCCAGCAGTTATGGGCTACCCACCGGGGAGCTGTTTTTT. Encoded protein: CASSYGLPTGELFF. The chain is built from TRBV6-5 and TRBJ2-2, with D unresolved. The V end lost 3 bases, the J end lost 4 bases, and 9 bases lay between the germline ends. This CDR3 is 14 amino acids long. CDR1 and CDR2 (germline): MNHEY, SVGAGI.

The V gene is TRBV19, the J gene TRBJ2-3; 7 positions match TRBD2. V lost 5 bases, J lost 1 base, and 9 bases stayed unmatched. This CDR3 is built from 16 residues. CDR1 is LNHDA, CDR2 SQIVND, per germline (reference sequence). CDR3 protein: CASSSRGGWGTDTQYF. As DNA, the CDR3 is TGTGCCAGTAGTTCGCGGGGAGGGTGGGGCACAGATACGCAGTATTTT. Drawing the rest from reference TRBV19 and TRBJ2-3, the complete variable domain is DGGITQSPKYLFRKEGQNVTLSCEQNLNHDAMYWYRQDPGQGLRLIYYSQIVNDFQKGDIAEGYSVSREKKESFPLTVTSAQKNPTAFYLCASSSRGGWGTDTQYFGPGTRLTVL.

The chain combines TRBV5-8 with TRBJ2-4, with 9 bases aligning to TRBD1. This CDR3 region has 14 residues. The V segment lost 3 bases and the J segment 4 bases; nucleotides outside the gene matches: 2. Germline V gene lookup returns CDR1 SGHTS and CDR2 YDEGEE. The CDR3 here is CASSSDRGKNIQYF. CDR3 DNA: TGTGCCAGCAGCTCTGACAGGGGGAAAAACATTCAGTACTTC.

V and J are TRBV29-1 and TRBJ1-1; D unclear. V lost 5 bases and J 1 base, leaving 5 bases between the germline ends. Looked up from germline, CDR1 is SQVTM and CDR2 is ANQGSEA. The CDR3 consists of 11 residues. The chain's CDR3 is CSVKQNTEAFF. CDR3 coding DNA: TGCAGCGTTAAACAGAACACTGAAGCTTTCTTT.

This chain links TRBV6-6 with TRBJ1-5, with D possibly being TRBD1 (6 bases). Germline V lookup: CDR1 MNHNY, CDR2 SVGAGI (reference sequence). This CDR3 has 14 amino acids. V was cut by 7 bases and J by 5 bases, with 15 bases left in between. CDR3 sequence: CASTLRGGDQPQHF. Here the CDR3 DNA reads TGTGCCAGCACCCTCAGGGGCGGTGATCAGCCCCAGCATTTT.

This chain uses TRBV18 with TRBJ2-7; 7 bases are a match to TRBD2. Germline-derived CDR1 and CDR2 are KGHSH and LQKENI. The CDR3 is 15 amino acids. With V trimmed by 6 bases and J by 5 bases, 13 bases remained unmatched. The CDR3 loop is CASSDLGSGPHEQYF. Here the CDR3 DNA reads TGTGCCAGCTCCGATCTGGGTAGCGGGCCCCACGAGCAGTACTTC. Combining the CDR3 with reference TRBV18 and TRBJ2-7 gives the whole variable domain NAGVMQNPRHLVRRRGQEARLRCSPMKGHSHVYWYRQLPEEGLKFMVYLQKENIIDESGMPKERFSAEFPKEGPSILRIQQVVRGDSAAYFCASSDLGSGPHEQYFGPGTRLTVT.

The J gene is TRBJ2-5, the V gene TRBV5-6, with D unresolved. In germline, CDR1 is SGHDT, CDR2 YYEEEE. The CDR3 loop spans 14 amino acids. Trimming cost V 2 bases and J 6 bases, with 14 bases left between them. Here the CDR3 DNA reads TGTGCCAGCAGCTTAATCGCGGCAGAGAAGACCCAGTACTTC. Amino acids: CASSLIAAEKTQYF.

The chain uses TRBV18 and TRBJ2-7, with a possible D match to TRBD1 (5 bases). This CDR3 contains 14 residues. Deletions cut 6 bases from V and 2 bases from J, with 14 bases between. CDR1 KGHSH and CDR2 LQKENI come from the germline V gene. CDR3 in amino acids: CASSSPPGTYEQYF. The CDR3 DNA reads TGTGCCAGCTCCTCACCCCCAGGGACCTACGAGCAGTACTTC.

The gene calls are TRBV9 and TRBJ2-5, with 11 bases matching TRBD1. With V trimmed by 0 bases and J by 1 base, 5 bases remained unmatched. The germline CDR1 and CDR2 sequences are SGDLS and YYNGEE. This CDR3 has 17 residues. The DNA of the CDR3 is TGTGCCAGCAGCGTAGGACGTGGGACAGGGGGCCAAGAGACCCAGTACTTC. Its protein product is CASSVGRGTGGQETQYF. Full variable domain (remainder filled in from reference TRBV9 and TRBJ2-5): DSGVTQTPKHLITATGQRVTLRCSPRSGDLSVYWYQQSLDQGLQFLIQYYNGEERAKGNILERFSAQQFPDLHSELNLSSLELGDSALYFCASSVGRGTGGQETQYFGPGTRLLVL.

This chain joins TRBV5-4 and TRBJ2-3, with 13 nucleotides matching TRBD2. Germline CDR1 is SGHNT and CDR2 is YYREEE (reference sequence). The J segment lost 6 bases and the V segment lost 4 bases, leaving 2 bases of the junction unmatched. The CDR3 covers 14 residues. Here the CDR3 reads CASSQTSGRDTQYF. The CDR3 DNA reads TGTGCCAGCAGCCAGACTAGCGGGAGGGATACGCAGTATTTT. The full variable domain, rest sourced from reference TRBV5-4 and TRBJ2-3, is ETGVTQSPTHLIKTRGQQVTLRCSSQSGHNTVSWYQQALGQGPQFIFQYYREEENGRGNFPPRFSGLQFPNYSSELNVNALELDDSALYLCASSQTSGRDTQYFGPGTRLTVL.

The V and J genes are TRBV5-1 and TRBJ2-2, with TRBD2 matching 7 bases. The V gene's germline CDR1 is SGHRS and CDR2 YFSETQ. This CDR3 contains 16 residues. V lost 4 bases, J lost 7 bases, and 13 bases stayed unmatched. CDR3: CASSPYTSADIGELFF. In nucleotides, the CDR3 is TGCGCCAGCAGCCCCTATACTAGCGCGGATATCGGGGAGCTGTTTTTT.

This chain connects TRBV10-3 to TRBJ1-2; D gene unclear. Trimming stripped 2 bases from V and 0 bases from J, with 10 bases between. Germline-derived CDR1 and CDR2 are ENHRY and SYGVKD. The CDR3 runs 15 residues. The DNA of the CDR3 is TGTGCCATCAGTGAGATGTGGGGAACTAACTATGGCTACACCTTC. It is translated as CAISEMWGTNYGYTF.

Comment on this clone: Other nucleotide sequences from this sample produce the same CDR3. The chain has TRBV10-2 and TRBJ2-7; 12 nucleotides agree with TRBD2. The ends lost 6 bases at V and 0 bases at J; junction bases unmatched: 6. The CDR3 length is 16 residues. CDR1 is WSHSY, CDR2 SAAADI, per germline. CDR3 DNA: TGCGCCAGCAGGAAGGGACTAGCGGGTAGCTCCTACGAGCAGTACTTC. Protein product: CASRKGLAGSSYEQYF.

This chain connects TRBV27 to TRBJ2-7; 10 bases line up with TRBD2. The CDR3 is 15 amino acids. The V and J ends lost 2 bases and 4 bases, in that order; junction bases with no gene match: 5. CDR1 and CDR2 from the germline V gene are MNHEY and SMNVEV (reference sequence). Written as DNA, the CDR3 is TGTGCCAGCAGTTTAAAGCGGGAGGGCGGGTACGAGCAGTACTTC. It is translated as CASSLKREGGYEQYF.

V is TRBV18 and J is TRBJ2-1, with 7 bases aligning to TRBD1. This CDR3 has 15 amino acids. The V gene's germline CDR1 is KGHSH and CDR2 LQKENI. The V segment lost 2 bases and the J segment 5 bases; nucleotides outside the gene matches: 6. CDR3 protein: CASSPGTVNNNEQFF. CDR3 nucleotides: TGTGCCAGCTCACCAGGGACAGTCAACAACAATGAGCAGTTCTTC.

This chain links TRBV9 with TRBJ1-3; D may be TRBD1 (6 bases). The V gene's germline CDR1 is SGDLS and CDR2 YYNGEE. Trimming shortened V by 3 bases and J by 0 bases, and 13 bases separated the two germline ends. The CDR3 covers 16 residues. The CDR3 reads CASSAMDSDSGNTIYF. CDR3 coding DNA: TGTGCCAGCAGCGCGATGGACAGCGACTCTGGAAACACCATATATTTT. The full variable domain, in which reference TRBV9 and TRBJ1-3 provide the parts outside the CDR3, is DSGVTQTPKHLITATGQRVTLRCSPRSGDLSVYWYQQSLDQGLQFLIQYYNGEERAKGNILERFSAQQFPDLHSELNLSSLELGDSALYFCASSAMDSDSGNTIYFGEGSWLTVV.

The V and J genes are TRBV7-2 and TRBJ1-3, with unresolved D. Germline V gene sequence: CDR1 SGHTA, CDR2 FQGNSA. CDR3 size: 13 residues. Deletions cut 5 bases from V and 7 bases from J, with 12 bases between. CDR3 sequence (DNA): TGTGCCAGCAGCCCGAGTCGTCAGAACACCATATATTTT. Residues: CASSPSRQNTIYF.

With regard to this clone: The junction departs from germline at one end; a sequencing error may be responsible. The chain has TRBV7-7 and TRBJ2-2, with a possible D match to TRBD1 (6 bases). CDR3 length: 15 residues. Per germline, CDR1 SSHAT and CDR2 FNYEAQ (reference sequence). CDR3 sequence reads: CASSSGTPNTGELFF. In DNA, the CDR3 is TGTGCTAGCAGCTCCGGGACACCGAACACCGGGGAGCTGTTTTTT.

CDR3 nucleotide sequence: TGTGCCAGCAAGCAGGGTTCCGGGGAGCTGTTTTTT. It encodes CASKQGSGELFF. The rearrangement uses TRBV6-5 and TRBJ2-2; D perhaps matches TRBD1 (5 bases). There are 12 residues in the CDR3. V was cut by 7 bases and J by 6 bases, with 9 bases left in between. CDR1 and CDR2 from the germline V gene are MNHEY and SVGAGI.

The chain employs TRBV9 and TRBJ2-1; 13 positions agree with TRBD2. The CDR3 spans 15 residues. The germline CDR1 and CDR2 sequences are SGDLS and YYNGEE. V lost 1 base, J lost 10 bases, and 5 bases stayed unmatched. The DNA for the CDR3 is TGTGCCAGCAGCGTATCAGGACTAGCGGGAGAAGAGCAGTTCTTC. Its protein product is CASSVSGLAGEEQFF. Filled out from reference TRBV9 and TRBJ2-1, the complete variable domain reads DSGVTQTPKHLITATGQRVTLRCSPRSGDLSVYWYQQSLDQGLQFLIQYYNGEERAKGNILERFSAQQFPDLHSELNLSSLELGDSALYFCASSVSGLAGEEQFFGPGTRLTVL.

CDR3 sequence: CASTDRDPRVGYTF. CDR3 nucleotides: TGTGCCAGCACAGATCGGGACCCCAGGGTTGGCTACACCTTC. This rearrangement joins TRBV2 to TRBJ1-2; TRBD1 is a possible D gene (5 bases). The CDR3 totals 14 residues. Trimming took off 7 bases at V and 7 bases at J, with 19 bases between the two ends. CDR1 is SNHLY and CDR2 is FYNNEI in the germline V gene.

Here the CDR3 DNA reads TGTGCCAGCAGTTACGGGACTAGCGGGGCATTAGGGACCCAGTACTTC. This gives the protein CASSYGTSGALGTQYF. J is TRBJ2-5 and V is TRBV6-6; 13 bases are a match to TRBD2. V was pared by 2 bases and J by 7 bases, with 7 bases of the junction left unmatched. Per germline, CDR1 MNHNY and CDR2 SVGAGI (reference sequence). The CDR3 consists of 16 residues.

J is TRBJ2-5 and V is TRBV7-6; 10 bases line up with TRBD2. V gave up 1 base and J gave up 5 bases; unmatched junction bases: 10. The length of the CDR3 is 17 residues. Germline-derived CDR1 and CDR2 are SGHVS and FNYEAQ. The CDR3 DNA is TGTGCCAGCAGCTTAGTTAGATTCGGGACTAGCGCCGAGACCCAGTACTTC. Translating gives CASSLVRFGTSAETQYF. The whole variable domain, remainder taken from reference TRBV7-6 and TRBJ2-5, is GAGVSQSPRYKVTKRGQDVALRCDPISGHVSLYWYRQALGQGPEFLTYFNYEAQQDKSGLPNDRFSAERPEGSISTLTIQRTEQRDSAMYRCASSLVRFGTSAETQYFGPGTRLLVL.

Here the CDR3 DNA reads TGTGCCAGCAGCTTCACAGGGGCCTACGAGCAGTACTTC. Amino acids: CASSFTGAYEQYF. V is TRBV7-9 and J is TRBJ2-7; 7 positions agree with TRBD1. CDR3 length: 13 amino acids. V lost 3 bases, J lost 2 bases, and 1 base stayed unmatched. Per germline, CDR1 SEHNR and CDR2 FQNEAQ (reference sequence).

This chain connects TRBV5-1 to TRBJ2-1; D remains ambiguous. Germline assignment: CDR1 SGHRS and CDR2 YFSETQ. The V end lost 2 bases, the J end lost 4 bases, and 13 bases lay between the germline ends. The CDR3 is made up of 15 amino acids. The CDR3 protein is CASSLLEDGYNEQFF. The DNA of the CDR3 is TGCGCCAGCAGCTTACTTGAGGACGGTTACAATGAGCAGTTCTTC.

This clone was seen only once. This rearrangement joins TRBV6-5 to TRBJ2-7; D assignment may be TRBD1 or TRBD2 (5 bases each). The CDR3 spans 14 residues. Per germline, CDR1 MNHEY and CDR2 SVGAGI. Trimming pared 1 base from V and 3 bases from J, leaving 10 bases between. CDR3: CASSYLGRSYEQYF. The CDR3, as DNA: TGTGCCAGCAGTTACTTGGGACGCAGCTACGAGCAGTACTTC.

This sequence joins TRBV5-1 and TRBJ2-5, with 15 bases fitting TRBD2. Trimming removed 3 bases from V and 5 bases from J; junction bases left unmatched: 8. CDR3 length: 17 residues. In germline, CDR1 is SGHRS, CDR2 YFSETQ. CDR3 sequence reads: CASSWGTSGGSLETQYF. For the CDR3, the DNA is TGCGCCAGCAGCTGGGGGACTAGCGGGGGGTCCCTTGAGACCCAGTACTTC.

V is TRBV12-5 and J is TRBJ2-1; 12 bases match TRBD2. The CDR3 covers 16 residues. Per germline, CDR1 LGHNT and CDR2 FRNRAP. With V trimmed by 7 bases and J by 8 bases, 12 bases remained unmatched. CDR3: CASALVLAGGPHEQFF. CDR3 DNA sequence: TGTGCTAGTGCCCTCGTTCTAGCGGGAGGGCCTCATGAGCAGTTCTTC.

This clone was detected only once. Other DNA sequences from this sample encode an identical CDR3 as well. This chain connects TRBV20-1 to TRBJ2-7; D not certain. The CDR3 is 11 amino acids. CDR1 is DFQATT and CDR2 is SNEGSKA in the germline V gene (reference sequence). The ends were cut back, 0 bases at V and 4 bases at J, with 4 bases in the middle. DNA for the CDR3: TGCAGTGCTAGAGATATATACGAGCAGTACTTC. This translates into CSARDIYEQYF.